These T cell receptor beta chains were read from a single sample in a study of Ad26.COV2.S vaccination and SARS-CoV-2 variants. Profiling relied on immunoSEQ multiplex PCR, and the TCRdb table lists in-frame clones only, not all of them. The sample yields about 410,000 clones, 88% seen once. The source material was peripheral blood, sampled in a trial of Ad26.COV2.S vaccine versus placebo. These receptors originate from a person between 18 and 65 years old who received the Ad26.COV2.S COVID-19 vaccine or a placebo. Each CDR3 is given with its conserved first and last residue. D genes are given only for firm matches. For some rows the clone size is stated as once, few or many, or as a class when expanded; others skip it.

d_call,v_call,clone_size,j_call,cdr3_aa,cdr3_nt
-,TRBV19,-,TRBJ2-3,CASSIDQASGLYF,TGTGCCAGTAGTATAGATCAGGCCTCCGGACTGTATTTT
-,TRBV30,-,TRBJ1-2,CAWSVRGYGYTF,TGTGCCTGGAGTGTCAGGGGCTATGGCTACACCTTC
-,TRBV7-2,-,TRBJ2-1,CASSLNGAPYNEQFF,TGTGCCAGCAGCTTAAACGGGGCCCCCTACAATGAGCAGTTCTTC
TRBD1,TRBV25-1,-,TRBJ1-2,CASSGGDRVGYTF,TGTGCCAGCAGTGGAGGGGACAGGGTGGGATACACCTTC
-,TRBV6-1,-,TRBJ2-7,CASSELLTEPYEQYF,TGTGCCAGCAGTGAACTCTTAACGGAGCCCTACGAGCAGTACTTC
-,TRBV15,-,TRBJ1-5,CATSRGEGSPFQPQHF,TGTGCCACCAGCAGAGGCGAAGGGTCCCCTTTCCAGCCCCAGCATTTT
-,TRBV7-9,-,TRBJ1-2,CASSFEGGAGYTF,TGTGCCAGCAGCTTCGAGGGTGGTGCTGGCTACACCTTC
-,TRBV14,-,TRBJ1-1,CASSQDSQAEAFF,TGTGCCAGCAGCCAAGATAGCCAGGCTGAAGCTTTCTTT
TRBD1,TRBV12-3/TRBV12-4,few,TRBJ2-7,CASGTGHEQYF,TGTGCCTCCGGGACAGGGCACGAGCAGTACTTC
TRBD2,TRBV9,-,TRBJ2-2,CASSIIAGAPFANTGELFF,TGTGCCAGCAGCATAATAGCGGGGGCCCCGTTCGCGAACACCGGGGAGCTGTTTTTT
-,TRBV25-1,-,TRBJ1-3,CASSEAGNTIYF,TGTGCCAGCAGTGAGGCTGGAAACACCATATATTTT
-,TRBV6-5,-,TRBJ2-5,CASSYFDRTQETQYF,TGTGCCAGCAGTTATTTTGACAGGACCCAAGAGACCCAGTACTTC
-,TRBV4-3,few,TRBJ2-5,CASSLTHYGGAGTQYF,TGCGCCAGCAGCCTCACCCACTATGGAGGGGCCGGGACCCAGTACTTC
-,TRBV12-3/TRBV12-4,-,TRBJ1-1,CASSFSRNDEAFF,TGTGCCAGCAGTTTTTCCAGGAATGATGAAGCTTTCTTT
-,TRBV9,-,TRBJ1-2,CASSDTKVGGNYGYTF,TGTGCCAGCAGCGATACCAAGGTGGGGGGAAACTATGGCTACACCTTC
-,TRBV15,-,TRBJ2-2,CATSLEGKSTGELFF,TGTGCCACCAGCCTGGAGGGGAAGAGCACCGGGGAGCTGTTTTTT
-,TRBV12-3/TRBV12-4,-,TRBJ1-2,CASSLFGDGYTF,TGTGCCAGCAGTTTATTTGGGGATGGCTACACCTTC
-,TRBV28,-,TRBJ2-7,CASSSPRGTGTHEQYF,TGTGCCAGCAGTTCGCCGAGGGGGACGGGCACCCACGAGCAGTACTTC
-,TRBV7-2,-,TRBJ2-2,CASSSPGTGELFF,TGTGCCAGCAGCTCCCCGGGCACCGGGGAGCTGTTTTTT
-,TRBV3-1/TRBV3-2,-,TRBJ2-5,CASSQWSGQETQYF,TGTGCCAGCAGCCAATGGTCAGGACAAGAGACCCAGTACTTC
TRBD1,TRBV19,-,TRBJ1-3,CASSLPSGQAGNTIYF,TGTGCCAGTAGTCTCCCCTCCGGACAGGCTGGAAACACCATATATTTT
-,TRBV20-1,-,TRBJ2-5,CSASTRESQYF,TGCAGTGCGAGTACAAGAGAGTCCCAGTACTTC
TRBD1,TRBV27,-,TRBJ1-1,CASSLFGQVNTEAFF,TGTGCCAGCAGTTTGTTTGGACAGGTGAACACTGAAGCTTTCTTT
-,TRBV4-1,-,TRBJ1-5,CASSQENWNQPQHF,TGCGCCAGCAGCCAAGAAAACTGGAACCAGCCCCAGCATTTT
-,TRBV10-2,-,TRBJ1-2,CASNPGKYYGYTF,TGCGCCAGCAATCCGGGGAAATACTATGGCTACACCTTC
-,TRBV2,once,TRBJ1-1,CASNRGDTENTEAFF,TGTGCCAGCAACCGTGGGGACACCGAGAACACTGAAGCTTTCTTT
-,TRBV6-2/TRBV6-3,-,TRBJ1-6,CASSYGDSPLHF,TGTGCCAGCAGTTACGGGGATTCACCCCTCCACTTT
-,TRBV10-3,-,TRBJ1-1,CAISGNHWGSEAFF,TGTGCCATCAGTGGAAACCACTGGGGGAGTGAAGCTTTCTTT
-,TRBV5-6,-,TRBJ1-2,CASSLDGPTYGYTF,TGTGCCAGCAGCTTGGACGGACCCACCTATGGCTACACCTTC
-,TRBV6-2/TRBV6-3,-,TRBJ1-6,CASSSGGGSPLHF,TGTGCCAGCAGTTCCGGGGGTGGGTCACCCCTCCACTTT
-,TRBV4-1,-,TRBJ1-3,CASRAGNTIYF,TGCGCCAGCAGAGCTGGAAACACCATATATTTT
-,TRBV5-6,few,TRBJ1-6,CASSLGINSPLHF,TGTGCCAGCAGCTTGGGTATTAATTCACCCCTCCACTTT
-,TRBV4-3,-,TRBJ1-4,CASSQVVSEKLFF,TGCGCCAGCAGCCAAGTGGTCTCTGAAAAACTGTTTTTT
-,TRBV19,-,TRBJ1-2,CASSPTVSFYGYTF,TGTGCCAGTAGTCCGACGGTATCCTTCTATGGCTACACCTTC
-,TRBV13,-,TRBJ1-3,CASSFGRAGNTIYF,TGTGCCAGCAGCTTTGGGAGGGCCGGAAACACCATATATTTT
-,TRBV5-5,-,TRBJ2-3,CASSFRGEGDTQYF,TGTGCCAGCAGCTTTAGGGGGGAAGGAGATACGCAGTATTTT
TRBD1,TRBV9,-,TRBJ1-3,CASSSGGHSGIYF,TGTGCCAGCAGCTCAGGGGGGCACTCAGGCATATATTTT
TRBD2,TRBV7-9,-,TRBJ2-1,CASSLGLLAGDEQFF,TGTGCCAGCAGCTTAGGTTTGCTAGCGGGGGATGAGCAGTTCTTC
-,TRBV6-5,-,TRBJ2-7,CASSYSGNRAYEQYF,TGTGCCAGCAGTTACTCCGGAAACCGGGCCTACGAGCAGTACTTC